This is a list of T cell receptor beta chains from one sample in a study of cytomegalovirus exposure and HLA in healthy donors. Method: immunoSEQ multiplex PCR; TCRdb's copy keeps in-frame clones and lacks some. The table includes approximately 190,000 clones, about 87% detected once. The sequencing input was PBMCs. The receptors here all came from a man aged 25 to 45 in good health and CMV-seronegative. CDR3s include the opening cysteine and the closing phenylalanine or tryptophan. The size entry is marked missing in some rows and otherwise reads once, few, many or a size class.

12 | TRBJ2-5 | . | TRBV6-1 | CASTPVQETQYF
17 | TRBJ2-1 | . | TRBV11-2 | CASSLGGTSGEFNEQFF
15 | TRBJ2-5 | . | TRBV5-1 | CATSKGSVFKETQYF
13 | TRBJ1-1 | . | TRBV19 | CASSQVVDTEAFF
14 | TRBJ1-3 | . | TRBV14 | CASSRDSYRNTIYF
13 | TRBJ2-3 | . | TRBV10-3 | CAISEGQRDTQYF
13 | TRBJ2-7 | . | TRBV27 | CASSSIDFYEQYF
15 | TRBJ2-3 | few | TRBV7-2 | CASSDRDFGTDTQYF
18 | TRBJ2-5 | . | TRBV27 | CASSSIPLGGGVAETQYF
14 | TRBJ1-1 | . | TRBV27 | CASSFGQGAGEAFF
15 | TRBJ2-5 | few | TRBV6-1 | CASSELAGGPETQYF
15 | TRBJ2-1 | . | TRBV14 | CASSHLAGAYNEQFF
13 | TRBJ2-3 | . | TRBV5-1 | CASSLGGYDTQYF
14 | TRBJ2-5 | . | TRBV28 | CASSLGGNQETQYF
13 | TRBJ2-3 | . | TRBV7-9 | CASSSPHQDTQYF
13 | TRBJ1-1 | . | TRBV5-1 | CATSTGQNTEAFF
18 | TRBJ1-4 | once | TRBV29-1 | CSVEGGTGGPATNEKLFF
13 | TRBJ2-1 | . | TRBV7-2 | CASSLVGDYEQFF
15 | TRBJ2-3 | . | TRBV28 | CASSFGTLRTDTQYF
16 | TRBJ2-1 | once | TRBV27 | CASSWGLAGTYNEQFF
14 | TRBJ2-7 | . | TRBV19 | CATLDTIVPYEQYF
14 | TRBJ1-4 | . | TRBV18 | CASSRSAEGEKLFF
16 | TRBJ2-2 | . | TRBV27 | CASSSLSGRVPGELFF
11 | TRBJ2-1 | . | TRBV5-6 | CASSLRGEQFF
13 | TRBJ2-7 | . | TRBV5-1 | CASRLQGNYEQYF
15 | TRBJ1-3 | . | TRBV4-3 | CASSQERGSGNTIYF
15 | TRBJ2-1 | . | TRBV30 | CAWSSLAGEGSEQFF
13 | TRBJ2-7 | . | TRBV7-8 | CASSLFGNYEQYF
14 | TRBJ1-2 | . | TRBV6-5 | CASRPPGQAYGYTF
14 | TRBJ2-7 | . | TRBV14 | CASSQRPGSYEQYF
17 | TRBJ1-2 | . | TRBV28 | CASNPRRGRGLDYGYTF
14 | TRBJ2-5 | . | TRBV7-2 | CASSPVDYQETQYF
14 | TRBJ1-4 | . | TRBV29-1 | CSVEHRGLSEKLFF
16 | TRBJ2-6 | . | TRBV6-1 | CASSAFQGSGANVLTF
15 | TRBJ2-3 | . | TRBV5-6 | CASSLLLVGASTQYF
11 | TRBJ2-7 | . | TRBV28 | CATALRYEQYF
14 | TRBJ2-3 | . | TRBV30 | CAWKGLAEADTQYF
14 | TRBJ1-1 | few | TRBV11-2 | CASSPTGTNTEAFF
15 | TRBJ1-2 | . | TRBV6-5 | CASSGPGQANYGYTF
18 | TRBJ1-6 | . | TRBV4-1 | CASSQGAKDSSYNSPLHF
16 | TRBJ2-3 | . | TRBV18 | CASSPPQGQNTDTQYF
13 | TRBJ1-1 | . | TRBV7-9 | CASSYGQGAEAFF
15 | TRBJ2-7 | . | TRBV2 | CASSDWAGGNYEQYF
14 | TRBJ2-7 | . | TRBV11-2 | CASTLTLAGDEQYF
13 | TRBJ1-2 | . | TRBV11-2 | CASSSRTDYGYTF
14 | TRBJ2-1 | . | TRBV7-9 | CASGLASGSDEQFF
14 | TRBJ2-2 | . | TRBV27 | CASSFRSNTGELFF
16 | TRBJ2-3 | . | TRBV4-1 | CASSQDGSGGSDTQYF
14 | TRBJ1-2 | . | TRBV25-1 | CASSSTGQPYGYTF
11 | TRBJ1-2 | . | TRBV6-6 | CAVRGPNGYTF
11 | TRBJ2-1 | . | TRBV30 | CAWQPRNEQFF